The clone carrying this T cell receptor beta chain was detected only a few times. The V gene's germline CDR1 is SEHNR and CDR2 FQNEAQ (reference sequence). The V end was cut by 0 bases, the J end by 8 bases, with 13 bases between. The CDR3 has 14 amino acids. The data derive from a study of naive and memory T cell subsets. Both TRBC1 and TRBC2 were covered by a beta constant-region primer of two equimolar oligonucleotides. TCRdb reanalysed the UMI-ligation and nested PCR reads using MiXCR and keeps one entry per CDR3 protein. Of 37,000 or so distinct CDR3 sequences detected, about 14% appear once; the ten largest clones hold around a fifth.

This sequence joins TRBV7-9 and TRBJ1-2; D gene unclear. Sequenced input: effector memory CD4+ T cells from blood. Subset described: effector memory, CD45RA- CD27-. The sequence was collected from a human donor in good health. CDR3: CASSLAPGLEGYTF. DNA of the CDR3: TGTGCCAGCAGCTTAGCTCCGGGCCTGGAGGGCTACACCTTC.